Sequencing of this T cell receptor beta chain was carried out in a study of T cell changes during pregnancy in multiple sclerosis. Trimming pared 4 bases from V and 3 bases from J, leaving 16 bases between. Germline CDR1 is SGHKS and CDR2 is YYEKEE (reference sequence). The CDR3 runs to 15 residues. Assay used: immunoSEQ multiplex PCR; TCRdb lists only in-frame clones, some missing. The table has more than 80,000 clones, about 90% seen once. The source material was PBMCs, sampled in the first trimester of pregnancy. The TCR was taken from a female donor in good health, serving as a control in a pregnancy study. Some clones in this sample may be carry-over from other donors' samples. The chain carries TRBV5-5 and TRBJ1-1; a weak D match, TRBD1 (6 bases). DNA of the CDR3: TGTGCCAGCAGCGAAGCCGGGACACCCGACACTGAAGCTTTCTTT. It encodes CASSEAGTPDTEAFF. Full variable domain (rest looked up from reference TRBV5-5 and TRBJ1-1): DAGVTQSPTHLIKTRGQQVTLRCSPISGHKSVSWYQQVLGQGPQFIFQYYEKEERGRGNFPDRFSARQFPNYSSELNVNALLLGDSALYLCASSEAGTPDTEAFFGQGTRLTVV.